A selection of T cell receptor beta chains follows, all from one sample in a study of cytomegalovirus exposure and HLA in healthy donors. Sequenced by immunoSEQ multiplex PCR; TCRdb stores in-frame clones only, minus some. The table records over 120,000 clones, roughly nine tenths of them present only once. The sequencing sample was made of PBMCs. These receptors all stem from a woman aged 18-29 years in good health and CMV-seropositive. CDR3s include the opening cysteine and the closing phenylalanine or tryptophan. A D gene is named only where the DNA matches it firmly. Only some rows state a clone size, as once, few, many or a class for expanded clones.

. | TRBJ2-5 | . | TRBV6-6 | TGTGCCAGCACCCTCGGTCGAAGTGGGACCCAGTACTTC | CASTLGRSGTQYF
TRBD1 | TRBJ1-1 | . | TRBV5-4 | TGTGCCAGCAGCTTGGGTACCGGGACAGGGGGGACTGAAGCTTTCTTT | CASSLGTGTGGTEAFF
. | TRBJ2-3 | . | TRBV9 | TGTGCCAGCAGCGTCCCCGGGAGAGATACGCAGTATTTT | CASSVPGRDTQYF
TRBD2 | TRBJ2-5 | . | TRBV4-3 | TGCGCCAGCAGCCTAAACTCGGGCGGGGGACAAGAGACCCAGTACTTC | CASSLNSGGGQETQYF
TRBD2 | TRBJ2-5 | . | TRBV5-4 | TGTGCCAGCAGGCCGACTAGCGTGGAGACCCAGTACTTC | CASRPTSVETQYF
. | TRBJ1-2 | . | TRBV5-1 | TGCGCCAGCAGCGGGGCAGACTATGGCTACACCTTC | CASSGADYGYTF
TRBD1 | TRBJ1-5 | . | TRBV4-1 | TGCGCCAGCAGCCTCGGGACAGTTTATCAGCCCCAGCATTTT | CASSLGTVYQPQHF
. | TRBJ2-2 | . | TRBV13 | TGTGCCAGCAGCTCCCCTACAGGGAACGGGGAGCTGTTTTTT | CASSSPTGNGELFF
TRBD2 | TRBJ2-5 | . | TRBV7-8 | TGTGCCAGCAGCCGACTAGCGGGGGGGCCAGAGACCCAGTACTTC | CASSRLAGGPETQYF
TRBD1 | TRBJ2-7 | once | TRBV28 | TGTGCCAGCAGGGCGGGACAGGTTACCGACGAGCAGTACTTC | CASRAGQVTDEQYF
. | TRBJ1-3 | . | TRBV12-2 | TGTGCAAGTCGCCCTGCCGGTGCCCGTGGAAACACCATATATTTT | CASRPAGARGNTIYF
TRBD2 | TRBJ2-3 | . | TRBV7-6 | TGTGCCAGCAGCTCGTCAGCGGGGGGGCGCACAGATACGCAGTATTTT | CASSSSAGGRTDTQYF
. | TRBJ1-4 | . | TRBV28 | TGTGCCAGCAGACTTGCCCAGACAGCAACTAATGAAAAACTGTTTTTT | CASRLAQTATNEKLFF
. | TRBJ1-1 | few | TRBV27 | TGTGCCAGCAGTTTATCGAACAGGTTGAACACTGAAGCTTTCTTT | CASSLSNRLNTEAFF
TRBD1 | TRBJ1-4 | . | TRBV7-2 | TGTGCCAGCAGCCTGTCCGGGACAGCTAATGAAAAACTGTTTTTT | CASSLSGTANEKLFF
TRBD1 | TRBJ2-7 | once | TRBV10-1 | TGCGCCAGCAGTGTATCTTTAGGGACAGCCAACCCCTACGAGCAGTACTTC | CASSVSLGTANPYEQYF
. | TRBJ2-3 | . | TRBV5-1 | TGCGCCAGCAGCTTGGCGAGAACGGTCACAGATACGCAGTATTTT | CASSLARTVTDTQYF
. | TRBJ1-1 | . | TRBV10-3 | TGTGCCATCAGTGATAAGTCGGCAGGGAACACTGAAGCTTTCTTT | CAISDKSAGNTEAFF
. | TRBJ1-1 | . | TRBV10-3 | TGTGCCATCACGGCAGGGCCTGAAGCTTTCTTT | CAITAGPEAFF
. | TRBJ2-3 | . | TRBV5-6 | TGTGCCAGCTTACTAACTAGCACAGATACGCAGTATTTT | CASLLTSTDTQYF
TRBD1 | TRBJ2-7 | . | TRBV11-3 | TGTGCCAGCTCGGACAGGGCTAACTACGAGCAGTACTTC | CASSDRANYEQYF
. | TRBJ1-2 | . | TRBV5-1 | TGCGCCAGCAGCTTGGCACCGGACATCGGCGGCTACACCTTC | CASSLAPDIGGYTF
TRBD2 | TRBJ2-3 | . | TRBV5-1 | TGCGCCAGCAGCTTGGCTCCTAGCGGGGGGGCCGGGGCAGATACGCAGTATTTT | CASSLAPSGGAGADTQYF
. | TRBJ2-7 | . | TRBV29-1 | TGCAGCGTTGAAGGTGGAGAGTCCTACGAGCAGTACTTC | CSVEGGESYEQYF
. | TRBJ2-5 | . | TRBV7-2 | TGTGCCAGCAGCAATAGAGAGACCCAGTACTTC | CASSNRETQYF
TRBD1 | TRBJ2-3 | . | TRBV15 | TGTGCCACCAGCCCGACAGGGCGCGATACGCAGTATTTT | CATSPTGRDTQYF
. | TRBJ1-1 | . | TRBV6-5 | TGTGCCAGCAGACTTAGCTTGAACACTGAAGCTTTCTTT | CASRLSLNTEAFF
. | TRBJ1-1 | . | TRBV5-1 | TGCGCCAGCAGCCCGGACAGCCGGGGCACTGAAGCTTTCTTT | CASSPDSRGTEAFF
. | TRBJ1-6 | . | TRBV10-3 | TGTGCCATCAGTGAAATCCGGGAGGCTGATTCACCCCTCCACTTT | CAISEIREADSPLHF
TRBD1 | TRBJ1-5 | once | TRBV6-1 | TGTGCCAGCAGTGAACCGGGACAGGGCGCGAATTATCAGCCCCAGCATTTT | CASSEPGQGANYQPQHF
TRBD2 | TRBJ2-1 | once | TRBV9 | TGTGCCAGCAGCGACACGACTAGCGGTTTTAGCTCCTACAATGAGCAGTTCTTC | CASSDTTSGFSSYNEQFF